This T cell receptor beta chain was obtained from a study of CD8+ T cells in alopecia areata. Findings and limits, study-wide: Elevated clonality characterized lesional scalp relative to normal scalp, particularly in alopecia totalis/universalis.

Notes on this clone: Its specificity is unknown.

Treatment reported: oral pan-JAK inhibitor, 5-10 mg twice daily. V dropped 7 bases and J dropped 0 bases, with 10 bases sitting between them. Germline CDR1 MNHEY, CDR2 SMNVEV (reference sequence). CDR3 size: 13 residues. cDNA prepared by RNA extraction and subsequent reverse transcription served as the template for sequencing. Produced via immunoSEQ multiplex PCR; TCRdb's table is partial and in-frame only. The data show around 200,000 clones, about 53% seen once. The source is a human donor with alopecia areata. The V gene is TRBV27, the J gene TRBJ2-7; the D is unclear. The specimen comprised CD8+ T cells sorted from blood, sampled at week 24, from a patient treated with tofacitinib. In DNA form, the CDR3 reads TGTGCCAGCACCCCAGGCGGCTCCTACGAGCAGTACTTC. This gives the protein CASTPGGSYEQYF.